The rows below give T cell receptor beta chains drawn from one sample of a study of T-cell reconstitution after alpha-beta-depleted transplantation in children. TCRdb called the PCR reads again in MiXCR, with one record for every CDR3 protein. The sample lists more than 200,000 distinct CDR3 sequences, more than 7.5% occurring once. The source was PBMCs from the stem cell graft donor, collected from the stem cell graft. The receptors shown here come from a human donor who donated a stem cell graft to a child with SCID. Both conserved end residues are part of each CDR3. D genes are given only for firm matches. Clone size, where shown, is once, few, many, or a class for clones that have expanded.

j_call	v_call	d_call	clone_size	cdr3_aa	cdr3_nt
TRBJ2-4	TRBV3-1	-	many	CASSQGGGQGLAKNIQYF	TGTGCCAGCAGCCAAGGTGGGGGCCAGGGACTAGCCAAAAACATTCAGTACTTC
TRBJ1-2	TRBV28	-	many	CASLPGGDYGYTF	TGTGCCAGTCTACCCGGGGGCGACTATGGCTACACCTTC
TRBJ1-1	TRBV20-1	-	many	CSARDPNHGMNTEAFF	TGCAGTGCTAGAGATCCGAACCACGGAATGAACACTGAAGCTTTCTTT
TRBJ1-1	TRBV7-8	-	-	CASSETAANAEAFF	TGTGCCAGCAGCGAGACCGCAGCGAACGCTGAAGCTTTCTTT
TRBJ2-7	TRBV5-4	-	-	CASSPRQELPYEQYF	TGTGCCAGCAGCCCTCGACAGGAATTACCCTACGAGCAGTACTTC
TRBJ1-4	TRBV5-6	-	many	CASSLDGRASNEKLFF	TGTGCCAGCAGCTTGGATGGCAGGGCGTCTAATGAAAAACTGTTTTTT
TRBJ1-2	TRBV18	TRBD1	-	CASSPRDRGDGYTF	TGTGCCAGCTCACCCCGGGACAGGGGAGATGGCTACACCTTC
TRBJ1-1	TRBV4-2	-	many	CASSQVSQVPNAEAFF	TGTGCCAGCAGCCAAGTATCGCAGGTCCCAAACGCTGAAGCTTTCTTT
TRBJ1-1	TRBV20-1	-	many	CSASPTEGHTEAFF	TGCAGTGCTAGCCCCACGGAGGGGCACACTGAAGCTTTCTTT
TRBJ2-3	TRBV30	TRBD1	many	CAWGQGTDTQYF	TGTGCCTGGGGACAGGGCACAGATACGCAGTATTTT
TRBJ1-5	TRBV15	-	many	CATSRDPTGNQPQHF	TGTGCCACCAGCAGAGATCCAACGGGCAATCAGCCCCAGCATTTT
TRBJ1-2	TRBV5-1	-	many	CASSLDRAVYGYTF	TGCGCCAGCAGCTTGGACAGGGCCGTCTATGGCTACACCTTC
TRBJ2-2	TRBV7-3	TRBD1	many	CASSPGQGVSGELFF	TGTGCCAGCAGCCCCGGACAGGGAGTTAGCGGGGAGCTGTTTTTT
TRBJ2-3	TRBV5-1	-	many	CASSLSQNTDTQYF	TGCGCCAGCAGCTTGTCCCAGAATACAGATACGCAGTATTTT
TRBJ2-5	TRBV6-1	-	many	CASSEYRGWTQYF	TGTGCCAGCAGTGAATACCGGGGTTGGACCCAGTACTTC
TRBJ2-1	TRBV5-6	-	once	CASRAGDEQFF	TGTGCCAGCCGGGCAGGGGATGAGCAGTTCTTC
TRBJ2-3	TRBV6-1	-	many	CASAGPGEDTQYF	TGTGCCTCGGCGGGCCCGGGTGAAGATACGCAGTATTTT
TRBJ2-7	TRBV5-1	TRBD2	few	CASSFRLAGYEQYF	TGCGCCAGCAGCTTTAGGTTAGCGGGCTACGAGCAGTACTTC
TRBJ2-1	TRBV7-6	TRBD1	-	CASSSGQIYNEQFF	TGTGCCAGCAGCTCGGGACAGATATACAATGAGCAGTTCTTC
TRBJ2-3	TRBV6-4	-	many	CASSDGPEGTQYF	TGTGCCAGCAGTGACGGCCCCGAAGGGACGCAGTATTTT
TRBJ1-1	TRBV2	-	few	CASRGGNEAFF	TGTGCCAGCCGGGGGGGGAATGAAGCTTTCTTT
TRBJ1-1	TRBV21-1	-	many	CASSNRYRARVNF	TGTGCCAGCAGCAATAGGTATAGGGCGCGAGTTAACTTT
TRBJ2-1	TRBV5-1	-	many	CASSLAEASVYNEQFF	TGCGCCAGCAGCTTGGCCGAGGCTAGCGTTTACAATGAGCAGTTCTTC
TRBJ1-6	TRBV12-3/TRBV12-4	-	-	CAGSLSWGGLGSPLHF	TGTGCCGGCAGCCTTTCATGGGGGGGGCTTGGGTCACCCCTCCACTTT
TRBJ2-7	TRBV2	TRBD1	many	CASIRGQNAYEQYF	TGTGCCAGCATAAGGGGACAGAACGCCTACGAGCAGTACTTC
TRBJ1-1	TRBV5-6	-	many	CASSLYGTEAFF	TGTGCCAGCAGCTTGTACGGGACAGAAGCTTTCTTT
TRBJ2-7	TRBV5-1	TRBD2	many	CASSDWGGGTAYEQYF	TGCGCCAGCAGCGACTGGGGCGGGGGGACCGCCTACGAGCAGTACTTC
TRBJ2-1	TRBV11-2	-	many	CASSVAGNEQFF	TGTGCCAGCAGCGTGGCGGGCAATGAGCAGTTCTTC
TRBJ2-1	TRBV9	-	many	CASSPRTKGNNEQFF	TGTGCCAGCAGCCCCCGTACCAAGGGCAACAATGAGCAGTTCTTC
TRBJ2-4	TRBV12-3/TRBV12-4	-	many	CASSLQGGRNIQYF	TGTGCCAGCAGTTTACAAGGGGGGCGGAACATTCAGTACTTC
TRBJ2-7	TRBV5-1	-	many	CASSLVPTGEQYF	TGCGCCAGCAGCTTGGTACCCACAGGCGAGCAGTACTTC
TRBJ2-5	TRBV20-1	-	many	CSARWTQETQYF	TGCAGTGCTAGATGGACCCAAGAGACCCAGTACTTC
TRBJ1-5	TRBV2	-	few	CASSEGAGETQPQHF	TGTGCCAGCAGTGAAGGGGCAGGGGAAACCCAGCCCCAGCATTTT
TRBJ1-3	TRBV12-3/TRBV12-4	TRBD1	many	CASRDRERGNTIYF	TGTGCCAGCAGAGACAGGGAAAGGGGAAACACCATATATTTT
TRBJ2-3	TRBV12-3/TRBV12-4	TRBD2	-	CAFCLTAGGRGSTDTQYF	TGTGCCTTCTGTTTAACGGCGGGGGGCCGGGGTAGCACAGATACGCAGTATTTT
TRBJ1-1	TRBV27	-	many	CASRSTGSWTEAFF	TGTGCCAGCAGATCAACAGGGAGTTGGACTGAAGCTTTCTTT